Presented here are 14 T cell receptor beta chains from one specimen sequenced in a study of cytomegalovirus exposure and HLA in healthy donors. The method was immunoSEQ multiplex PCR; TCRdb's version includes in-frame clones alone and lacks a portion of them. The data contain approximately 220,000 clones, approximately 87% of them singletons. Sequenced material: PBMCs. Every receptor here comes from a man aged 18-30 years in good health and CMV-seronegative.

This clone was seen a single time. The CDR3, as DNA: TGTGCCAGCAGTTCGAGACAGGGGGGGAACACTGAAGCTTTCTTT. Translating gives CASSSRQGGNTEAFF. This chain uses TRBV2 with TRBJ1-1, with 9 bases matching TRBD1. CDR3 length: 15 residues. V gave up 5 bases and J gave up 1 base; unmatched junction bases: 5. Germline CDR1 is SNHLY and CDR2 is FYNNEI.

This chain joins TRBV5-6 and TRBJ2-2, with D possibly being TRBD1 (6 bases). The CDR3 covers 16 residues. V lost 0 bases to trimming and J lost 4 bases, with 13 bases between them. CDR1 and CDR2 from the germline V gene are SGHDT and YYEEEE. CDR3 bases: TGTGCCAGCAGCTTGGGTGCCGACAGGTCCACCGGGGAGCTGTTTTTT. Translating gives CASSLGADRSTGELFF.

This rearrangement joins TRBV18 to TRBJ2-7; TRBD2 matches at 10 bases. Germline lookup yields CDR1 KGHSH and CDR2 LQKENI. The J segment lost 2 bases and the V segment lost 3 bases, leaving 1 base of the junction unmatched. This CDR3 has 14 residues. In nucleotides, the CDR3 is TGTGCCAGCTCACCGGGACTAGCGACCTACGAGCAGTACTTC. It yields the protein CASSPGLATYEQYF.

The V gene is TRBV6-1, the J gene TRBJ1-6, with 7 bases identical to TRBD1. The CDR3 has 16 residues. Trimming took 2 bases from V and 7 from J; bases not matched to a gene: 8. Germline assignment: CDR1 MNHNS and CDR2 SASEGT. CDR3 DNA: TGTGCCAGCAGTGAATTCGGGACAGCGGCAAATTCACCCCTCCACTTT. Translation gives CASSEFGTAANSPLHF.

The chain employs TRBV2 and TRBJ2-5; 7 bases line up with TRBD1. CDR3 length: 15 amino acids. The V gene end was trimmed by 5 bases and the J gene end by 5 bases; junction bases not matched to a gene: 11. Germline-derived CDR1 and CDR2 are SNHLY and FYNNEI. CDR3 sequence reads: CASSRTGSSGETQYF. The CDR3 DNA reads TGTGCCAGCAGTCGGACAGGATCCTCGGGGGAGACCCAGTACTTC.

The chain links TRBV21-1 to TRBJ2-7; the table's D call, TRBD2, has no DNA check behind it. TRBV21-1 represents a pseudogene. The CDR3 contains 15 residues. CDR3 coding DNA: TGTGCCAGCAGCAAAGTAAACAGCGGGAGGTACGAGCAGTACTTC. It encodes CASSKVNSGRYEQYF.

V is TRBV5-4 and J is TRBJ1-1; 8 bases agree with TRBD1. Trimming took 6 bases from V and 6 from J; bases not matched to a gene: 19. The CDR3 loop spans 17 amino acids. Germline V gene data show CDR1 as SGHNT and CDR2 as YYREEE (reference sequence). CDR3 bases: TGTGCCAGCACCCTAGCTTTGAACAGGGGGGACACCGCTGAAGCTTTCTTT. This codes for CASTLALNRGDTAEAFF.

DNA of the CDR3: TGCAGCGTTGTAGACGTTTTTAACTATGGCTACACCTTC. Protein product: CSVVDVFNYGYTF. The chain couples TRBV29-1 to TRBJ1-2; D is uncertain. CDR3 length: 13 residues. Germline-derived CDR1 and CDR2 are SQVTM and ANQGSEA. V lost 4 bases to trimming and J lost 1 base, with 10 bases between them.

The gene calls are TRBV10-3 and TRBJ1-3; TRBD1 aligns across 8 bases. V was clipped by 6 bases and J by 4 bases; unmatched bases: 5. The CDR3 covers 14 residues. CDR1 and CDR2 (germline): ENHRY, SYGVKD. The CDR3 loop reads CAIRDRAQGNTIYF. The DNA for the CDR3 is TGTGCCATCAGGGACAGGGCGCAAGGAAACACCATATATTTT.

The rearrangement joins TRBV5-1 to TRBJ2-1, with 9 positions matching TRBD2. The CDR3 spans 16 residues. The V gene end was trimmed by 0 bases and the J gene end by 4 bases; junction bases not matched to a gene: 5. The V gene's germline CDR1 is SGHRS and CDR2 YFSETQ. In DNA, the CDR3 is TGCGCCAGCAGCTTGGTAGCGGGGGCAGAGTACAATGAGCAGTTCTTC. It specifies CASSLVAGAEYNEQFF.

Points on this clone: Given a much more abundant clone one base away, this may be a read error. This sequence joins TRBV5-4 and TRBJ1-2, with 7 bases aligning to TRBD1. Trimming took 4 bases from V and 1 from J; bases not matched to a gene: 1. This CDR3 region has 13 residues. Germline assignment: CDR1 SGHNT and CDR2 YYREEE (reference sequence). CDR3 sequence (DNA): TGTGCCAGCAGCCGGGACAGTAACTATGGCTACACCTTC. It translates to CASSRDSNYGYTF. The full variable domain, with the rest looked up from reference TRBV5-4 and TRBJ1-2, is ETGVTQSPTHLIKTRGQQVTLRCSSQSGHNTVSWYQQALGQGPQFIFQYYREEENGRGNFPPRFSGLQFPNYSSELNVNALELDDSALYLCASSRDSNYGYTFGSGTRLTVV.

This rearrangement joins TRBV6-5 to TRBJ1-4; the match to TRBD1 covers 7 bases. CDR1 and CDR2 (germline): MNHEY, SVGAGI. The CDR3 loop spans 14 amino acids. Trimming took 4 bases from V and 4 from J; bases not matched to a gene: 3. CDR3 loop: CASSLTGDNEKLFF. In DNA form, the CDR3 reads TGTGCCAGCAGTTTAACAGGGGATAATGAAAAACTGTTTTTT.

This clone was seen only a few times. This chain joins TRBV7-8 and TRBJ1-2; D might be TRBD1 (5 bases). Germline assignment: CDR1 SGHVS and CDR2 FQNEAQ. V shed 5 bases and J shed 7 bases, with 14 bases lying between them. The length of the CDR3 is 13 residues. The CDR3 sequence: CASSLQGRGGYTF. As DNA, the CDR3 is TGTGCCAGCAGCCTCCAGGGTAGGGGTGGCTACACCTTC.

For the CDR3, the DNA is TGTGCCAGCAGCGTATCCCCCATGAACACTGAAGCTTTCTTT. Amino acids: CASSVSPMNTEAFF. The chain is built from TRBV9 and TRBJ1-1, with D hard to call. The CDR3 covers 14 residues. Germline assignment: CDR1 SGDLS and CDR2 YYNGEE. V was pared by 1 base and J by 0 bases, with 7 bases between. Looking up the rest from reference TRBV9 and TRBJ1-1 gives the full variable domain: DSGVTQTPKHLITATGQRVTLRCSPRSGDLSVYWYQQSLDQGLQFLIQYYNGEERAKGNILERFSAQQFPDLHSELNLSSLELGDSALYFCASSVSPMNTEAFFGQGTRLTVV.